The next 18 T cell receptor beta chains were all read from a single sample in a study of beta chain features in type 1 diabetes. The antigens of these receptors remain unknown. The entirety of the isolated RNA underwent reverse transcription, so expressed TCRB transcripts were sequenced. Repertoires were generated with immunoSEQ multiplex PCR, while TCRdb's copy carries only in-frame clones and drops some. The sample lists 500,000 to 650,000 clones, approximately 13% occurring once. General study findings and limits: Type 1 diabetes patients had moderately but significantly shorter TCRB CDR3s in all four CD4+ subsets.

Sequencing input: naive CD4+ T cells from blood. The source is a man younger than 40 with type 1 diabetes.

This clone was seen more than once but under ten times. The CDR3 nucleotides are TGCGCCAGCAGCCCCCTGCCCCATACCTCCTACGAGCAGTACTTC. Translated, it gives CASSPLPHTSYEQYF. The rearrangement links TRBV5-1 to TRBJ2-7; D call uncertain. Germline lookup yields CDR1 SGHRS and CDR2 YFSETQ. Trimming removed 4 bases from V and 0 bases from J, with 14 bases in between. CDR3 length: 15 amino acids.

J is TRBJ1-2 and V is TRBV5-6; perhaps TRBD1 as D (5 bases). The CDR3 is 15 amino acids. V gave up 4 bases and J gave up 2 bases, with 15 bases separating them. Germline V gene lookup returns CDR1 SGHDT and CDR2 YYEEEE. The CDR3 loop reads CASSPIPGVNYGYTF. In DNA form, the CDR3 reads TGTGCCAGCAGCCCCATTCCGGGGGTGAACTATGGCTACACCTTC. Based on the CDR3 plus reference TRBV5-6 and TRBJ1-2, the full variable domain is DAGVTQSPTHLIKTRGQQVTLRCSPKSGHDTVSWYQQALGQGPQFIFQYYEEEERQRGNFPDRFSGHQFPNYSSELNVNALLLGDSALYLCASSPIPGVNYGYTFGSGTRLTVV.

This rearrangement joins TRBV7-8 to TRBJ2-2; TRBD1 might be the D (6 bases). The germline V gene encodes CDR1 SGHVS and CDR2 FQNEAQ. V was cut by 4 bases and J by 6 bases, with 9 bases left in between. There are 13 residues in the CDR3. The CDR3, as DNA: TGTGCCAGCAGCTGGGGGCGGGCCGGGGAGCTGTTTTTT. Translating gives CASSWGRAGELFF.

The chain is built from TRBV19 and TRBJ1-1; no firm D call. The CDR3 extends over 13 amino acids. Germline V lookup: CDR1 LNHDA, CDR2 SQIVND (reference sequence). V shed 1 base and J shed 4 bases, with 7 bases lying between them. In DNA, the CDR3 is TGTGCCAGTAGTATAGCGTGGGGCACTGAAGCTTTCTTT. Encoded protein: CASSIAWGTEAFF.

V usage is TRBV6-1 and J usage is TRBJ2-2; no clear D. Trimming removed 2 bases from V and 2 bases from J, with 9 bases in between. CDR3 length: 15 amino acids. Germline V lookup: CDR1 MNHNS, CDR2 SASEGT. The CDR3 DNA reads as TGTGCCAGCAGTGAACTAAGTCCCAACACCGGGGAGCTGTTTTTT. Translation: CASSELSPNTGELFF.

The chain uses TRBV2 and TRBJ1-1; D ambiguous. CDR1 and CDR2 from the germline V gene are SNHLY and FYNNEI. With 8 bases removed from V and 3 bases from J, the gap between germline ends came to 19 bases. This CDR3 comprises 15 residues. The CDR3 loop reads CASLASVPTDTEAFF. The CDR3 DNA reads TGTGCCAGCTTAGCTTCGGTTCCCACGGACACTGAAGCTTTCTTT.

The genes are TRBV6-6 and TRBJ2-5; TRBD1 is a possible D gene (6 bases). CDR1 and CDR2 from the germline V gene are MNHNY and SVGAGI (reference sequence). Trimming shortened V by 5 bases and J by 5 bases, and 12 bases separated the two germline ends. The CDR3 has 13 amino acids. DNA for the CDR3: TGTGCCAGCAGTGCGAGGGGGACGGAGACCCAGTACTTC. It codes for CASSARGTETQYF.

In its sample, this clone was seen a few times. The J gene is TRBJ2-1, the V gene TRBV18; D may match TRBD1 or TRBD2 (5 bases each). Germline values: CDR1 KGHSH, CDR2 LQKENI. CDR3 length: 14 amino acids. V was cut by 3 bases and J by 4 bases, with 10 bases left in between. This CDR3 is CASSPGREYNEQFF. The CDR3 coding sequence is TGTGCCAGCTCACCGGGCAGGGAGTACAATGAGCAGTTCTTC.

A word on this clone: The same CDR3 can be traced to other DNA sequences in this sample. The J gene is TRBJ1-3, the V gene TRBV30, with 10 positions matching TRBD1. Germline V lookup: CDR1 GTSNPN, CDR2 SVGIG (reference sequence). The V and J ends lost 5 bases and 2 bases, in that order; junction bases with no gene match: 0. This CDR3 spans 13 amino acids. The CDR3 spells CAWGTGAGNTIYF. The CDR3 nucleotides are TGTGCCTGGGGGACAGGGGCTGGAAACACCATATATTTT.

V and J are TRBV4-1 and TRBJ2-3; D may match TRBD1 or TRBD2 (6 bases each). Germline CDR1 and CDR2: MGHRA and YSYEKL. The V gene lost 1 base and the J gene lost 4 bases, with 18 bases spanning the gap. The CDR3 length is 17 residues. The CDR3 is CASSQGPPRRGADTQYF. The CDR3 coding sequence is TGCGCCAGCAGCCAAGGCCCTCCACGGAGGGGGGCAGATACGCAGTATTTT.

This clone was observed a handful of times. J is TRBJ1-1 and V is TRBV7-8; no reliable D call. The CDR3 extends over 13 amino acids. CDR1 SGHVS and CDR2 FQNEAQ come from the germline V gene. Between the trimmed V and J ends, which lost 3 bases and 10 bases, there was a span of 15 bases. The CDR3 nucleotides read TGTGCCAGCAGCTTCCCCGGCCTGCGCGCAGCTTTCTTT. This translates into CASSFPGLRAAFF.

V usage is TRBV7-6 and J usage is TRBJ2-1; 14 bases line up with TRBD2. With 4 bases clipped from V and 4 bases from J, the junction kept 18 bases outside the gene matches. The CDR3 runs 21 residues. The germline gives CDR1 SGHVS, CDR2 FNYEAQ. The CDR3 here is CASSYPAGTSGGPSIYNEQFF. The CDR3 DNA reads TGTGCCAGCAGCTATCCAGCGGGGACTAGCGGGGGTCCCTCAATATACAATGAGCAGTTCTTC.

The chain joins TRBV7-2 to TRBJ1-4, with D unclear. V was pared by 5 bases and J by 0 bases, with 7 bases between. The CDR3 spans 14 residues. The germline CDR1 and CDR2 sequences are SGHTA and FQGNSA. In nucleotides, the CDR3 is TGTGCCAGCAGCCTGCGGACAACTAATGAAAAACTGTTTTTT. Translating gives CASSLRTTNEKLFF.

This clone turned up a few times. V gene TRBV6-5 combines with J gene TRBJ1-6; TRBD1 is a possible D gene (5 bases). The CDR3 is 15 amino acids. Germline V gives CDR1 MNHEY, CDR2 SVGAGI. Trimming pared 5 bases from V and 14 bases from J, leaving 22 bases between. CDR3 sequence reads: CASSRIDRRPSSLHF. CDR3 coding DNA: TGTGCCAGCAGTAGGATCGACAGAAGACCTTCGTCCCTCCACTTT.

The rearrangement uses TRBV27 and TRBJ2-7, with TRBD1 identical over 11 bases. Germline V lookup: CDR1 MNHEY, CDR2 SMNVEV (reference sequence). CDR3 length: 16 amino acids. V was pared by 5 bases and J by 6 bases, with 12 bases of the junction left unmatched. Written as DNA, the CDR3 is TGTGCCAGCAGTACTAGTCCCGGGACAGGGGGGGCCGAGCAGTACTTC. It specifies CASSTSPGTGGAEQYF.

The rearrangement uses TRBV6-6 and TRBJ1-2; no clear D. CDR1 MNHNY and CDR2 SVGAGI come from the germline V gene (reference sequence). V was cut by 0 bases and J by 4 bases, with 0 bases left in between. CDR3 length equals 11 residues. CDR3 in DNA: TGTGCCAGCAGTTACTCCTATGGCTACACCTTC. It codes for CASSYSYGYTF.

CDR3 region: CASCSGANVLTF. The DNA for the CDR3 is TGTGCCAGTTGCTCTGGGGCCAACGTCCTGACTTTC. The gene calls are TRBV6-5 and TRBJ2-6; D gene ambiguous. Germline V gives CDR1 MNHEY, CDR2 SVGAGI. V dropped 9 bases and J dropped 0 bases, with 3 bases sitting between them. The CDR3 is 12 residues long.

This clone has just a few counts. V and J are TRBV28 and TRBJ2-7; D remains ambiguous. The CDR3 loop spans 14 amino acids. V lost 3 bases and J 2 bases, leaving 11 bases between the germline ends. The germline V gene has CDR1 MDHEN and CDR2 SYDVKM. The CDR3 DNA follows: TGTGCCAGCAGTTTGAGCAGGTTGCCCTACGAGCAGTACTTC. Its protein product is CASSLSRLPYEQYF. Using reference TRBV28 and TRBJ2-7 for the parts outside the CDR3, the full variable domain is DVKVTQSSRYLVKRTGEKVFLECVQDMDHENMFWYRQDPGLGLRLIYFSYDVKMKEKGDIPEGYSVSREKKERFSLILESASTNQTSMYLCASSLSRLPYEQYFGPGTRLTVT.